A selection of T cell receptor beta chains follows, all from one sample in a study of response to subunit inactivated influenza vaccine. TCRdb re-analysed the RT-PCR reads in MiXCR, keeping a single row per CDR3 protein. The sample consists of 600,000 to 850,000 distinct CDR3 sequences, less than 15% of them appearing once. The sample was PBMCs from blood, taken around two weeks before vaccination. Every receptor here comes from a man aged 50-60 years who received an inactivated influenza vaccine. CDR3s leave out the opening cysteine and the closing phenylalanine or tryptophan. Each record gives: J gene, V gene, CDR3 protein.

>TRBJ2-2|TRBV29-1
SAKTGRDTGELF
>TRBJ2-2|TRBV20-1
SARQGSATGELF
>TRBJ2-1|TRBV5-5
ASSLRGASGGSYNEQF
>TRBJ2-7|TRBV9
ASSEAGAHYEQY
>TRBJ2-1|TRBV5-1
ASSLLRGGGTYNEQF
>TRBJ2-2|TRBV4-2
ASSQDRGRLNTGELF
>TRBJ1-5|TRBV10-3
AISEMGREGPQH
>TRBJ2-7|TRBV27
ASSFGPLPGHEQY
>TRBJ2-7|TRBV15
ATSRAGSFYEQY
>TRBJ1-3|TRBV7-2
ASILGRGYGNTIY
>TRBJ1-5|TRBV6-2/TRBV6-3
ASRLRDGRGNQPQH
>TRBJ2-7|TRBV12-3/TRBV12-4
ASSLRPGNEQY
>TRBJ2-7|TRBV20-1
SARGLAGVGYEQY